Detailed here is one T cell receptor beta chain. What it binds is unknown. It was with a sample-barcoded 5' primer and a J-beta primer mix that a second PCR of roughly 6 to 12 cycles was run. Template switching added a 12-random-nucleotide identifier to every cDNA molecule. TCRdb used MiXCR to reprocess the 5' RACE reads, holding one entry per CDR3 protein. The profile shows some 1,800,000 distinct CDR3 sequences, about 39% of them singletons. These data come from a study of blood T cells in healthy people across ages. Study-wide points: Estimates of total diversity, which came from one million sequenced T cells, were considered to be underestimates.

Trimming shortened V by 5 bases and J by 2 bases, and 15 bases separated the two germline ends. The CDR3 contains 15 residues. Germline CDR1 SGHDN, CDR2 FVKESK. For every donor, a draw yielded about 10 milliliters of peripheral blood. At least 6.5 million PBMCs were isolated per sample. The specimen sequenced was blood. The TCR originated in a human donor in good health. The rearrangement uses TRBV14 and TRBJ1-1; D is possibly TRBD1 (6 bases). CDR3 residues: CASSKRRGPNTEAFF. CDR3 nucleotides: TGTGCCAGCAGCAAAAGACGGGGGCCTAACACTGAAGCTTTCTTT.